These 5 T cell receptor beta chains were sequenced from one sample in a study of T cells in Graves' hyperthyroidism and ophthalmopathy. Amplification yielded TCR beta CDR3 regions, with RNA transcripts as the source. A first-round RT-PCR of the TCR CDR3 used the HTBI primer set. MiXCR, run by TCRdb on the multiplex PCR reads, gives a single entry per CDR3 protein. The sample consists of 75,000 to 100,000 distinct CDR3 sequences, 35% to 45% of them appearing once. Sequencing was performed on peripheral blood or thyroid tissue (not recorded which). The source of these receptors is a woman aged 25 to 45 with Graves' hyperthyroidism.

Details on this clonotype: The junction and the germline gene differ at one end; a read error may be behind it. The chain links TRBV7-9 to TRBJ2-7; TRBD1 matches 8 bases. The CDR3 loop spans 13 amino acids. Germline assignment: CDR1 SEHNR and CDR2 FQNEAQ (reference sequence). CDR3 sequence: CASTSGQGNEQYF. CDR3 bases: TGCGCCAGCACCTCAGGACAGGGTAACGAGCAGTACTTC.

The chain has TRBV10-3 and TRBJ1-1; a possible D gene is TRBD1 (6 bases). This CDR3 has 16 amino acids. V lost 11 bases and J lost 0, with 22 bases in between. From germline, CDR1 is ENHRY and CDR2 SYGVKD. For the CDR3, the DNA is TGTGCCTTCAAATCGCTCGAAAGGGGGATGAACACTGAAGCTTTCTTT. This translates into CAFKSLERGMNTEAFF.

A word on this clonotype: This may be a read error: a much more frequent sequence differs by one nucleotide. The CDR3 does not end in the conserved phenylalanine or tryptophan, so this is likely a read error. J is TRBJ1-1 and V is TRBV27; D is uncertain. V shed 2 bases and J shed 3 bases, with 7 bases lying between them. The CDR3 runs 13 residues. Per germline, CDR1 MNHEY and CDR2 SMNVEV (reference sequence). The CDR3 DNA sequence: TGTGCCAGCAGTTTAAACGGGTACACTGAAGCTTTCTGT. Protein: CASSLNGYTEAFC.

This clonotype was observed at least ten times. A junction boundary mismatches the germline segment, possibly from a read error. The chain is built from TRBV20-1 and TRBJ1-5; D remains ambiguous. CDR1 and CDR2 from the germline V gene are DFQATT and SNEGSKA (reference sequence). The CDR3 loop spans 14 amino acids. In nucleotides, the CDR3 is TGCAGTGCCATCGACGCGAGAGGCAATCAGCCCCGGCATTTT. This gives the protein CSAIDARGNQPRHF.

This clonotype turned up a few times. The chain uses TRBV28 and TRBJ2-7; TRBD2 aligns across 9 bases. Germline V gene sequence: CDR1 MDHEN, CDR2 SYDVKM. This CDR3 is 15 amino acids long. Trimming at V came to 5 bases and at J to 5 bases, leaving 10 bases not matched to a gene. CDR3 residues: CASSPLASGINEQYF. As DNA, the CDR3 is TGTGCCAGCAGTCCTCTGGCTAGCGGGATAAACGAGCAGTACTTC.